This TCR beta chain was documented in a study of T cell responses to AZD1222 COVID-19 vaccine. Overall study context: The analysis combined second doses at about 4 or about 12 weeks.

The CDR3 runs 12 residues. Per the germline V gene, CDR1 is LGHNT and CDR2 is FRNRAP. The V gene lost 7 bases and the J gene lost 5 bases, with 12 bases spanning the gap. General study results and limits: Close to half of all spike-specific TCRs reportedly target regions of the variants that are unmutated. Baseline antibody screening turned up just a handful of seropositive AZD1222 recipients. Spike-specific TCR depth and breadth grew after two AZD1222 doses.

This clone was observed once. Its specificity is not known. Some clones are missing from TCRdb's copy, which holds only in-frame ones; the method was immunoSEQ multiplex PCR. The repertoire holds 130,000 or so clones, with around 91% as singletons. This sequence was found in an adult in good health. This sequence joins TRBV12-5 and TRBJ2-7; the D is unclear. Sequenced here: peripheral blood, sampled on day 0 of AZD1222 vaccination. CDR3 amino acids: CASALAGDEQYF. The CDR3 DNA reads TGTGCTAGTGCCCTGGCTGGGGACGAGCAGTACTTC.